This TCR beta chain was profiled in a study of blood T cell repertoires in COVID-19. Study information: Acute-phase and convalescent COVID-19 samples originated in the United States, Italy and Spain.

The V end lost 2 bases, the J end lost 4 bases, and 11 bases lay between the germline ends. The length of the CDR3 is 14 residues. CDR1 is MNHEY and CDR2 is SMNVEV in the germline V gene (reference sequence). As handled by the study authors: How many nucleated cells were present was estimated from reference gene primer amplification. Libraries were prepared by immunoSEQ multiplex PCR; TCRdb keeps only in-frame clonotypes and omits some of them. For V, J and clone size, that table is used; D and trimming come from the DNA. The profile covers hundreds of thousands of clones, with 84% appearing a single time and over 15% taken by the ten largest.

The material sequenced was peripheral blood. This clonotype was obtained from a woman over 75 with active or convalescent COVID-19. The V call is TRBV27, the J call TRBJ1-2; D unclear. CDR3 protein: CASSLGPGGYGYTF. The CDR3 coding sequence is TGTGCCAGCAGTTTAGGTCCCGGCGGCTATGGCTACACCTTC.